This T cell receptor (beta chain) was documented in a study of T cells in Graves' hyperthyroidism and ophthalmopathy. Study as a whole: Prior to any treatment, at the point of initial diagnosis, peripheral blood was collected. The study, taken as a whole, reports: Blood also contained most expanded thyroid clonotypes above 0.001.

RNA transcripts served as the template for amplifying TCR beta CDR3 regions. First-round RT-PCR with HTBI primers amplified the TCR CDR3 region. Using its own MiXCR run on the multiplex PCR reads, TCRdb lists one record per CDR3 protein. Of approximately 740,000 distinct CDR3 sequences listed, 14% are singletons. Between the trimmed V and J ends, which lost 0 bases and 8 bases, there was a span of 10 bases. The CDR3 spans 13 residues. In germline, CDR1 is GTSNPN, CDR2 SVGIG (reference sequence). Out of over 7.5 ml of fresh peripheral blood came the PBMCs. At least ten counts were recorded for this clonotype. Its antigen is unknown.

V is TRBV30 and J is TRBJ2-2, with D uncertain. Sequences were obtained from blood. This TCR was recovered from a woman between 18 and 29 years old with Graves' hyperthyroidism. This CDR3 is CAWSVSAQGELFF. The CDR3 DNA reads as TGTGCCTGGAGTGTTTCTGCCCAGGGGGAGCTGTTTTTT.